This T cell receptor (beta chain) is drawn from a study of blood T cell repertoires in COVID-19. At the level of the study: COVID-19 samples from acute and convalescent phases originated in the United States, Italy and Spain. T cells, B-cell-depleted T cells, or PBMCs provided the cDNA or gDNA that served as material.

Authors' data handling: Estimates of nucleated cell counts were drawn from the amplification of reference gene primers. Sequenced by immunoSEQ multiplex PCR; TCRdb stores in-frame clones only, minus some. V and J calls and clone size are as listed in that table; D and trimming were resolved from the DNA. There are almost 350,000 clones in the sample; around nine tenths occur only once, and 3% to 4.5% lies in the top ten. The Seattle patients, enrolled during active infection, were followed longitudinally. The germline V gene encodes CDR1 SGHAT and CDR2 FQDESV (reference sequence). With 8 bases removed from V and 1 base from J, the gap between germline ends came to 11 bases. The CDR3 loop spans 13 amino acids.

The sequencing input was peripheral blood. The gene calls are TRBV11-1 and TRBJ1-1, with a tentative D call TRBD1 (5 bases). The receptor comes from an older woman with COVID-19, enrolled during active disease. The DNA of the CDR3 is TGTGCCAGCCGGGGGGGTCCGAACACTGAAGCTTTCTTT. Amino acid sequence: CASRGGPNTEAFF.